Listed below are T cell receptor beta chains from one sample, sequenced in a study of CD8 T cells in Susac syndrome. MiXCR was run by TCRdb on the immunoSEQ multiplex PCR reads, yielding one entry per CDR3 protein. The sample includes roughly 200,000 distinct CDR3 sequences, about 95% of them seen just once. What was sequenced was CD4+ T cells from PBMCs. The source of these receptors is a human donor with multiple sclerosis. The CDR3 runs from the conserved cysteine through the conserved F or W. A D gene is named only where the DNA matches it firmly. The size of a clone is reported for some rows only, either as once, few or many, or as a class for expanded clones.

size: NA; J: TRBJ2-5; D: NA; V: TRBV5-1; CDR3: CASSSQVQETQYF; DNA: TGCGCCAGCAGCTCACAGGTACAAGAGACCCAGTACTTC
size: once; J: TRBJ2-1; D: TRBD2; V: TRBV3-1; CDR3: CASSYIGLAGNEQFF; DNA: TGTGCCAGCAGCTACATTGGACTAGCGGGCAATGAGCAGTTCTTC
size: NA; J: TRBJ2-1; D: TRBD2; V: TRBV25-1; CDR3: CASRIAGSYNEQFF; DNA: TGTGCCAGCAGAATAGCGGGGTCCTACAATGAGCAGTTCTTC
size: once; J: TRBJ1-3; D: NA; V: TRBV20-1; CDR3: CSARDQEGAGNTIYF; DNA: TGCAGTGCTAGAGATCAGGAGGGTGCTGGAAACACCATATATTTT
size: NA; J: TRBJ2-3; D: NA; V: TRBV6-4; CDR3: CASKETGRDTDTQYF; DNA: TGTGCCAGCAAGGAAACGGGGCGAGACACAGATACGCAGTATTTT
size: NA; J: TRBJ2-3; D: NA; V: TRBV6-5; CDR3: CASSYTGSTDTQYF; DNA: TGTGCCAGCAGTTACACGGGGTCCACAGATACGCAGTATTTT
size: NA; J: TRBJ1-1; D: TRBD1; V: TRBV7-9; CDR3: CASSLLGQGSTEAFF; DNA: TGTGCCAGCAGCCTATTGGGACAGGGATCGACTGAAGCTTTCTTT
size: once; J: TRBJ2-2; D: NA; V: TRBV7-3; CDR3: CASSFVAGTGELFF; DNA: TGTGCCAGCAGCTTCGTCGCCGGGACCGGGGAGCTGTTTTTT
size: few; J: TRBJ1-6; D: TRBD1; V: TRBV12-3/TRBV12-4; CDR3: CASSWTGINSPLHF; DNA: TGTGCCAGCAGTTGGACAGGGATTAATTCACCCCTCCACTTT
size: NA; J: TRBJ1-2; D: NA; V: TRBV25-1; CDR3: CASSEFGGGYTF; DNA: TGTGCCAGCAGTGAATTTGGGGGAGGCTACACCTTC
size: NA; J: TRBJ2-1; D: TRBD2; V: TRBV25-1; CDR3: CASRKRGPNYNEQFF; DNA: TGTGCCAGCAGAAAGCGGGGGCCGAATTACAATGAGCAGTTCTTC
size: NA; J: TRBJ1-2; D: NA; V: TRBV5-4; CDR3: CASSLTPRANYGYTF; DNA: TGTGCCAGCAGCTTGACACCCAGGGCTAACTATGGCTACACCTTC
size: few; J: TRBJ2-6; D: NA; V: TRBV6-5; CDR3: CASQGSGANVLTF; DNA: TGTGCTTCACAGGGCTCTGGGGCCAACGTCCTGACTTTC
size: NA; J: TRBJ1-1; D: TRBD1; V: TRBV20-1; CDR3: CSAQVPGGVTEAFF; DNA: TGCAGTGCCCAAGTCCCAGGGGGCGTCACTGAAGCTTTCTTT
size: NA; J: TRBJ2-3; D: TRBD2; V: TRBV9; CDR3: CASSVALAGGLNTQYF; DNA: TGTGCCAGCAGCGTAGCTCTAGCGGGGGGGCTGAATACGCAGTATTTT
size: NA; J: TRBJ1-6; D: NA; V: TRBV20-1; CDR3: CSARDSRHSPLHF; DNA: TGCAGTGCTAGAGATAGCAGGCATTCACCCCTCCACTTT